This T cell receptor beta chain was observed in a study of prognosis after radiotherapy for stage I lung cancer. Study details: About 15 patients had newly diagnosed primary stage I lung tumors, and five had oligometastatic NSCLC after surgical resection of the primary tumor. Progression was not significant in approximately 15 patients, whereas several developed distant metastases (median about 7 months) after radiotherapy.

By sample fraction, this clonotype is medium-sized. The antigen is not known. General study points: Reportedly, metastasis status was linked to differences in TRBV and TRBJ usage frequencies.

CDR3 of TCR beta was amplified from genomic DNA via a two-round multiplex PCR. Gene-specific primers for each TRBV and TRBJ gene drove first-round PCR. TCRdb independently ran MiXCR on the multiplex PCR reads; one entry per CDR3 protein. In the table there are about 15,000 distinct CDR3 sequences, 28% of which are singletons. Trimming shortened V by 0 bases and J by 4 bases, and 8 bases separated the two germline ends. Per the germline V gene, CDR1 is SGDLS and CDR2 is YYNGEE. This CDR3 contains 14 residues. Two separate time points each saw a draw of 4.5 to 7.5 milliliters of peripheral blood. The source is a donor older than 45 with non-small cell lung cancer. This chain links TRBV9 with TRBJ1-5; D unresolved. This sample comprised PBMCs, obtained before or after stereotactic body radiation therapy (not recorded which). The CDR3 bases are TGTGCCAGCAGCGTAGGGGCGGGTAATCAGCCCCAGCATTTT. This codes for CASSVGAGNQPQHF.